The clone carrying this T cell receptor beta chain was counted at least ten times. These data originate in a study of blood T cells in healthy people across ages. For the second PCR, which ran for about 7 to 11 cycles, a sample-barcoded 5' primer and a J-beta primer mix were used. One entry per CDR3 protein, called by TCRdb with MiXCR from the 5' RACE reads. The sample shows around 670,000 distinct CDR3 sequences, around 31% of them seen only once. V lost 5 bases and J 5 bases, leaving 9 bases between the germline ends. This CDR3 comprises 12 residues. Per the germline V gene, CDR1 is SNHLY and CDR2 is FYNNEI.

This chain links TRBV2 with TRBJ2-5; D unresolved. The receptor was derived from an elderly woman in good health. The source material was blood. The CDR3 DNA follows: TGTGCCAGCAGTTTATCCACGGAGACCCAGTACTTC. Translation: CASSLSTETQYF.